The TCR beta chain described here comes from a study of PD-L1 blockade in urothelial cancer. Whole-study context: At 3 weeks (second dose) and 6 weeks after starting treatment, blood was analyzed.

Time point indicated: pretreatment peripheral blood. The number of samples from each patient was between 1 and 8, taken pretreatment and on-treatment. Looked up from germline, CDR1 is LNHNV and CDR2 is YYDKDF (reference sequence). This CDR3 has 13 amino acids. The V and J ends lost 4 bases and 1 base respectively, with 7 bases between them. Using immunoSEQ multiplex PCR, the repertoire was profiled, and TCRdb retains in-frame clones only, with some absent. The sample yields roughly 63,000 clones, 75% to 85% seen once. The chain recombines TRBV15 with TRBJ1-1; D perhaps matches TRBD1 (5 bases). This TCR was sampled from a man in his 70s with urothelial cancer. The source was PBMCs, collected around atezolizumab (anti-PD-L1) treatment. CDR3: CATSKDRNTEAFF. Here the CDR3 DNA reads TGTGCCACCAGCAAAGACAGGAACACTGAAGCTTTCTTT.